What follows are 25 T cell receptor beta chains derived from one specimen sequenced in a study of cytomegalovirus exposure and HLA in healthy donors. PCR was performed using 60 Vbeta and 13 Jbeta primers. Sequencing was performed with immunoSEQ multiplex PCR; in TCRdb, only in-frame clones are kept and a portion is missing. This sample's table has under 200,000 clones. The sample consisted of PBMCs. The origin of the receptors is a man aged 25-45 years in good health and CMV-seronegative.

V is TRBV11-1 and J is TRBJ2-2; no firm D call. CDR1 is SGHAT, CDR2 FQDESV, per germline (reference sequence). The CDR3 runs 16 residues. The germline V and J ends were trimmed by 5 bases and 1 base, with 14 bases remaining between them. CDR3 sequence (DNA): TGTGCCAGCAGCAAATCCGGAAGAGGGAACACCGGGGAGCTGTTTTTT. Residues: CASSKSGRGNTGELFF.

The gene calls are TRBV5-8 and TRBJ2-5, with D possibly being TRBD2 (5 bases). The CDR3 totals 15 residues. Germline V gene data show CDR1 as SGHTS and CDR2 as YDEGEE. Between the trimmed V and J ends, which lost 2 bases and 4 bases, there was a span of 15 bases. The CDR3 reads CASSLSGNMGETQYF. The CDR3, as DNA: TGTGCCAGCAGCTTATCGGGGAATATGGGAGAGACCCAGTACTTC.

J is TRBJ2-3 and V is TRBV7-2; TRBD1 matches 7 bases. The germline V gene has CDR1 SGHTA and CDR2 FQGNSA. The CDR3 extends over 16 amino acids. Trimming took 5 bases from V and 5 from J; bases not matched to a gene: 13. CDR3 in amino acids: CASSRLETGSLDTQYF. The CDR3 DNA is TGTGCCAGCAGCCGTCTTGAGACAGGGAGTTTAGATACGCAGTATTTT.

V and J are TRBV29-1 and TRBJ2-5, with D perhaps TRBD1 (8 bases). Germline loops: CDR1 SQVTM, CDR2 ANQGSEA. The CDR3 loop spans 13 amino acids. V was cut by 4 bases and J by 12 bases, with 21 bases left in between. The chain's CDR3 is CSVVGTGLRGEYF. DNA for the CDR3: TGCAGCGTTGTCGGGACAGGCCTTCGGGGGGAGTACTTC. The full variable domain, completed using reference TRBV29-1 and TRBJ2-5, is SAVISQKPSRDICQRGTSLTIQCQVDSQVTMMFWYRQQPGQSLTLIATANQGSEATYESGFVIDKFPISRPNLTFSTLTVSNMSPEDSSIYLCSVVGTGLRGEYFGPGTRLLVL.

The chain is built from TRBV4-1 and TRBJ1-1; D call uncertain. The CDR3 contains 14 residues. Germline V gives CDR1 MGHRA, CDR2 YSYEKL. The V gene lost 4 bases and the J gene lost 2 bases, with 11 bases spanning the gap. CDR3 sequence (DNA): TGCGCCAGCAGCCCCTCTCTAAGCAACACTGAAGCTTTCTTT. Amino acids: CASSPSLSNTEAFF.

This chain links TRBV25-1 with TRBJ1-2; D call uncertain. Per germline, CDR1 MGHDK and CDR2 SYGVNS. The V gene lost 3 bases and the J gene lost 6 bases, with 17 bases spanning the gap. The CDR3 is 15 residues long. DNA for the CDR3: TGTGCCAGCAGTGATGACGGGAGGGAATCCGATGGCTACACCTTC. This codes for CASSDDGRESDGYTF.

The genes are TRBV4-1 and TRBJ2-2, with 7 bases aligning to TRBD2. CDR1 and CDR2 from the germline V gene are MGHRA and YSYEKL. The CDR3 is made up of 16 amino acids. V dropped 4 bases and J dropped 1; count of bases not matched to a gene: 6. The CDR3 reads CASSLLAARNTGELFF. DNA for the CDR3: TGCGCCAGCAGCCTTCTAGCGGCTAGGAACACCGGGGAGCTGTTTTTT.

This rearrangement joins TRBV5-1 to TRBJ1-2; 12 bases are shared with TRBD1. Trimming took 4 bases from V and 6 from J; bases not matched to a gene: 10. Germline V gives CDR1 SGHRS, CDR2 YFSETQ. CDR3 size: 16 residues. The CDR3 nucleotides are TGCGCCAGCAGCGCGACCGGGACAGGGGGCGGCAATGGCTACACCTTC. Amino acid sequence: CASSATGTGGGNGYTF. The whole variable domain, filled in from reference TRBV5-1 and TRBJ1-2, reads KAGVTQTPRYLIKTRGQQVTLSCSPISGHRSVSWYQQTPGQGLQFLFEYFSETQRNKGNFPGRFSGRQFSNSRSEMNVSTLELGDSALYLCASSATGTGGGNGYTFGSGTRLTVV.

This rearrangement joins TRBV28 to TRBJ2-2, with 8 bases identical to TRBD1. CDR1 is MDHEN, CDR2 SYDVKM, per germline. The CDR3 has 16 residues. J gave up 2 bases and V 3 bases, and 5 bases lay outside the gene matches. CDR3 sequence reads: CASSFRAGGNTGELFF. Written as DNA, the CDR3 is TGTGCCAGCAGTTTTCGGGCAGGGGGCAACACCGGGGAGCTGTTTTTT.

This chain links TRBV15 with TRBJ1-1; D possibly corresponds to TRBD1 (6 bases). The V gene lost 3 bases and the J gene lost 1 base, with 15 bases spanning the gap. The CDR3 is 16 amino acids. Germline CDR1 LNHNV, CDR2 YYDKDF (reference sequence). CDR3 amino acids: CATSRGGTLRNTEAFF. The DNA for the CDR3 is TGTGCCACCAGCAGGGGGGGGACACTTAGGAACACTGAAGCTTTCTTT.

V usage is TRBV9 and J usage is TRBJ2-1; 10 bases agree with TRBD2. CDR3 length: 18 residues. The junction had 13 bases not matched to a gene; V was cut back by 0 bases and J by 7 bases. Germline V gives CDR1 SGDLS, CDR2 YYNGEE. This CDR3 is CASSVEAGLAGARNEQFF. Here the CDR3 DNA reads TGTGCCAGCAGCGTAGAGGCCGGGCTAGCGGGAGCGAGAAATGAGCAGTTCTTC.

The genes are TRBV7-2 and TRBJ1-2; 8 positions match TRBD1. V shed 5 bases, J shed 7 bases, and the junction held 6 bases outside the gene matches. The length of the CDR3 is 13 residues. Germline CDR1 reads SGHTA; CDR2 reads FQGNSA. The CDR3 coding sequence is TGTGCCAGCAGCCTCAGGGGGCGGGCTGGCTACACCTTC. Encoded protein: CASSLRGRAGYTF.

V and J are TRBV10-3 and TRBJ2-5; 8 nucleotides agree with TRBD1. From germline, CDR1 is ENHRY and CDR2 SYGVKD. The CDR3 is made up of 15 amino acids. V lost 3 bases to trimming and J lost 0 bases; unmatched junction nucleotides: 3. The CDR3 spells CAISDRGRDQETQYF. The CDR3 nucleotides read TGTGCCATCAGTGACAGGGGGCGAGACCAAGAGACCCAGTACTTC.

The chain couples TRBV5-6 to TRBJ2-7; 14 bases fit TRBD2. This CDR3 comprises 17 residues. Germline CDR1 is SGHDT and CDR2 is YYEEEE. J was trimmed by 4 bases and V by 2 bases; bases with no gene match: 8. The DNA for the CDR3 is TGTGCCAGCAGCTTTAGACTAGCGGGAGGGCCGAGATACGAGCAGTACTTC. This gives the protein CASSFRLAGGPRYEQYF.

The chain employs TRBV14 and TRBJ2-7; a possible D gene is TRBD2 (5 bases). This CDR3 has 15 residues. CDR1 is SGHDN and CDR2 is FVKESK in the germline V gene. V was clipped by 1 base and J by 6 bases, with 16 bases between them. The CDR3, as DNA: TGTGCCAGCAGCCAAGCCCTCTCCGGGGTAGGCGAGCAGTACTTC. Amino acid sequence: CASSQALSGVGEQYF.

The chain couples TRBV10-3 to TRBJ2-6; D perhaps matches TRBD2 (5 bases). The CDR3 loop spans 20 amino acids. V lost 0 bases, J lost 0 bases, and 18 bases lay in between. Germline-derived CDR1 and CDR2 are ENHRY and SYGVKD. The CDR3 bases are TGTGCCATCAGTGAGTCGAAGAGGGTCCCTGATTCCTCTGGGGCCAACGTCCTGACTTTC. Protein product: CAISESKRVPDSSGANVLTF.

The chain couples TRBV10-3 to TRBJ1-1; 8 bases match TRBD1. Germline V gives CDR1 ENHRY, CDR2 SYGVKD. The V segment lost 11 bases and the J segment 1 base; nucleotides outside the gene matches: 6. The CDR3 consists of 13 residues. CDR3 sequence (DNA): TGTGCCGCCAGGGGGCTAGGGAACACTGAAGCTTTCTTT. Translation: CAARGLGNTEAFF.

The V and J genes are TRBV11-3 and TRBJ2-1; possibly TRBD1 for D (5 bases). Germline-derived CDR1 and CDR2 are SGHNT and YENEEA. Trimming took 0 bases from V and 7 from J, leaving 7 bases between them. The CDR3 is 13 residues long. In DNA form, the CDR3 reads TGTGCCAGCAGCTTAGATAGGGGAAATGAGCAGTTCTTC. This codes for CASSLDRGNEQFF.

The chain carries TRBV7-6 and TRBJ2-7, with 11 bases lining up with TRBD2. This CDR3 contains 18 residues. The V segment lost 1 base and the J segment 3 bases; nucleotides outside the gene matches: 11. CDR1 is SGHVS and CDR2 is FNYEAQ in the germline V gene. The CDR3: CASSLGKGGTSGNYEQYF. CDR3 bases: TGTGCCAGCAGCTTAGGGAAGGGTGGGACTAGCGGAAACTACGAGCAGTACTTC.

The V gene is TRBV5-1, the J gene TRBJ1-2; unclear D gene. Germline V CDR1 and CDR2: SGHRS, YFSETQ. Trimming shortened V by 0 bases and J by 8 bases, and 17 bases separated the two germline ends. The CDR3 length is 15 residues. CDR3 nucleotide sequence: TGCGCCAGCAGCTTGGCCATTCGGGGAGAGGAGGGCTACACCTTC. It translates to CASSLAIRGEEGYTF.

The gene calls are TRBV5-1 and TRBJ2-3; D is undetermined. V lost 1 base, J lost 2 bases, and 8 bases lay in between. From germline, CDR1 is SGHRS and CDR2 YFSETQ. This CDR3 comprises 14 residues. The CDR3 coding sequence is TGCGCCAGCAGCTTGAGCCGATCCACAGATACGCAGTATTTT. The encoded protein is CASSLSRSTDTQYF.

V usage is TRBV12-5 and J usage is TRBJ2-2; tentative D call: TRBD1 (6 bases). Germline V gene data show CDR1 as LGHNT and CDR2 as FRNRAP. With 0 bases removed from V and 1 base from J, the gap between germline ends came to 18 bases. CDR3 size: 19 residues. The CDR3 spells CASGLVEKGDLLNTGELFF. In DNA form, the CDR3 reads TGTGCTAGTGGTTTGGTCGAGAAGGGGGATCTTCTGAACACCGGGGAGCTGTTTTTT. Full variable domain (rest looked up from reference TRBV12-5 and TRBJ2-2): DARVTQTPRHKVTEMGQEVTMRCQPILGHNTVFWYRQTMMQGLELLAYFRNRAPLDDSGMPKDRFSAEMPDATLATLKIQPSEPRDSAVYFCASGLVEKGDLLNTGELFFGEGSRLTVL.

The V and J genes are TRBV7-7 and TRBJ2-2, with D maybe TRBD2 (6 bases). V lost 2 bases, J lost 4 bases, and 14 bases lay in between. Germline CDR1 is SSHAT and CDR2 is FNYEAQ (reference sequence). The CDR3 is made up of 16 amino acids. The chain's CDR3 is CASSLSGGGVTGELFF. As DNA, the CDR3 is TGTGCCAGCAGCTTATCCGGAGGAGGGGTCACCGGGGAGCTGTTTTTT.

The chain combines TRBV28 with TRBJ2-3, with 14 positions matching TRBD2. The CDR3 runs to 19 residues. CDR1 is MDHEN, CDR2 SYDVKM, per germline. With 3 bases clipped from V and 2 bases from J, the junction kept 10 bases outside the gene matches. Here the CDR3 DNA reads TGTGCCAGCAGTTTGACTAGCGGGAGGGCCTTGGGGACCACAGATACGCAGTATTTT. Amino acids: CASSLTSGRALGTTDTQYF.

The CDR3 region is CASSGQGANEKLFF. Here the CDR3 DNA reads TGTGCCAGCAGCGGACAGGGGGCTAATGAAAAACTGTTTTTT. The chain is built from TRBV6-6 and TRBJ1-4, with 10 bases aligning to TRBD1. CDR3 length: 14 residues. V shed 6 bases and J 3 bases; nucleotides not matched to a gene: 1. The germline CDR1 and CDR2 sequences are MNHNY and SVGAGI (reference sequence).